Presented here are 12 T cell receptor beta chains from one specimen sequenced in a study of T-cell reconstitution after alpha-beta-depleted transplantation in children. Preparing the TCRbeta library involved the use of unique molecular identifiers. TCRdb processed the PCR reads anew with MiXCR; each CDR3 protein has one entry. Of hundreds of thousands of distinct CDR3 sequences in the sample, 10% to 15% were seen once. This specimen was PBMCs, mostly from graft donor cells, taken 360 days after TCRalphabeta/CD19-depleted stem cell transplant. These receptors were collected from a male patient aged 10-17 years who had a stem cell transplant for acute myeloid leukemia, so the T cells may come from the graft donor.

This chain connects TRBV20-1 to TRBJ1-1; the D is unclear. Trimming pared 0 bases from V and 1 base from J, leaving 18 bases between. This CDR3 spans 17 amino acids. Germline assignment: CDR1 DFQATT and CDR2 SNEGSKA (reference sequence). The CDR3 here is CSARDFSGPLPNTEAFF. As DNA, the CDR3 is TGCAGTGCTAGAGATTTTTCGGGTCCTTTGCCGAACACTGAAGCTTTCTTT.

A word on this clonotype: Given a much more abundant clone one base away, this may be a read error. The CDR3, as DNA: TGCAGCGTGACTCACTCCCCTAGCGGGAGTAAGAGCTATACGCAGTATTTT. This gives the protein CSVTHSPSGSKSYTQYF. The chain has TRBV29-1 and TRBJ2-3, with 10 bases that match TRBD2. Germline-derived CDR1 and CDR2 are SQVTM and ANQGSEA. V shed 6 bases, J shed 7 bases, and the junction held 19 bases outside the gene matches. The CDR3 runs 17 residues.

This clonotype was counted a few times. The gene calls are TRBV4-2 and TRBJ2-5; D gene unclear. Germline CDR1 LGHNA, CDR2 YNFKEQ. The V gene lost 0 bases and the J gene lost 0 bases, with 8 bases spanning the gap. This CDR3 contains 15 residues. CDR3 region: CASSQDKGNQETQYF. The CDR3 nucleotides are TGTGCCAGCAGCCAAGATAAGGGCAACCAAGAGACCCAGTACTTC.

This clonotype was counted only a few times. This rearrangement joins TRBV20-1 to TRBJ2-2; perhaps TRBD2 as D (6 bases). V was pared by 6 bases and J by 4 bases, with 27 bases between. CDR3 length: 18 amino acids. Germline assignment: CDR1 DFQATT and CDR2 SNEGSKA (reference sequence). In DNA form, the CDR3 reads TGCAGTGCCGACCCCGGGACTTCGCAAACAAGCAGCACCGGGGAGCTGTTTTTT. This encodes CSADPGTSQTSSTGELFF.

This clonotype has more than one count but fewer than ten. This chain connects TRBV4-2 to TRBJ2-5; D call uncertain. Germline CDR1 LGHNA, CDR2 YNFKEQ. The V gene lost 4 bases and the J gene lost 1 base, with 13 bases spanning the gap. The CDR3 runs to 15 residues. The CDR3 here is CASSRYLRFQETQYF. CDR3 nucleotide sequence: TGTGCCAGCAGCCGATATTTGAGATTCCAAGAGACCCAGTACTTC.

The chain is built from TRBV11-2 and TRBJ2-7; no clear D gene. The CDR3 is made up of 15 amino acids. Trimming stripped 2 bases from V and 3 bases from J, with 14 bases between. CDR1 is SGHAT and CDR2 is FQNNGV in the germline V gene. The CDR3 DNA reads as TGTGCCAGCAGCTTAACCGGCCTTATAAACTACGAGCAGTACTTC. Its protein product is CASSLTGLINYEQYF.

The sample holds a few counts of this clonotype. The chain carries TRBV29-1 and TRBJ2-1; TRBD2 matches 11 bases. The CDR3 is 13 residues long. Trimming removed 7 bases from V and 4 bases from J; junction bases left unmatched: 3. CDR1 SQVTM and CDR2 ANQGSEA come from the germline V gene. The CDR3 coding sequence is TGCAGCGCGGGACTAGCGGTTTACAATGAGCAGTTCTTC. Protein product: CSAGLAVYNEQFF.

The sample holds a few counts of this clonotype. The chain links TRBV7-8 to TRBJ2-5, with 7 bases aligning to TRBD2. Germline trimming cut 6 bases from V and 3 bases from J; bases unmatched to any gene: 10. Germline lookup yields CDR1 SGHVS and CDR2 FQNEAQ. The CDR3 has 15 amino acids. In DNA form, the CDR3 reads TGTGCCAGCAGGGGGGGGAGAGACTCTAAAGAGACCCAGTACTTC. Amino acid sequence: CASRGGRDSKETQYF.

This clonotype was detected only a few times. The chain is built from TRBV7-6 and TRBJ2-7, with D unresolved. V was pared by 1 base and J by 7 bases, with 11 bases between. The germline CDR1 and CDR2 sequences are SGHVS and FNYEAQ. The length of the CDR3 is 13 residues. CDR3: CASSLGRRAEQYF. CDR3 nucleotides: TGTGCCAGCAGCTTAGGCCGTAGGGCAGAGCAGTACTTC.

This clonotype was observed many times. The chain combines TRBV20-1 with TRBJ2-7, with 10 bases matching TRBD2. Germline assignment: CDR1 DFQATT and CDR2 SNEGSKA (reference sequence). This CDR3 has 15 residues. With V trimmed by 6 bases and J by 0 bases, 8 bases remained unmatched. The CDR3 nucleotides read TGCAGTGCCTTAAGGACTAGCGGATTCTCCTACGAGCAGTACTTC. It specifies CSALRTSGFSYEQYF.

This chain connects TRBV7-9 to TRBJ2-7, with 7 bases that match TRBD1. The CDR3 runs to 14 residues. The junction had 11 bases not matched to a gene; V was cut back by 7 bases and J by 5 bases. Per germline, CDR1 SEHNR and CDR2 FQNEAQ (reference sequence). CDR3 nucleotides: TGTGCCAGCAACCCGGGACAGTCATCGAACGAGCAGTACTTC. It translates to CASNPGQSSNEQYF.

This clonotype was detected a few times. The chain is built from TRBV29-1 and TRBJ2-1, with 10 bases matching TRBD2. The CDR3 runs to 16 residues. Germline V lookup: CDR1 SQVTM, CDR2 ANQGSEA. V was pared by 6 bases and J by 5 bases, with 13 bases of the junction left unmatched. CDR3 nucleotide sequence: TGCAGCGTCGTGACTAGCGGGTTTTTCTTAGACAATGAGCAGTTCTTC. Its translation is CSVVTSGFFLDNEQFF.